Listed here are 22 T cell receptor beta chains from one sample, sequenced in a study of CD8 T cells in Susac syndrome. The RNA, about 0.45 to 1 ug, was put through reverse transcription using random hexamers. TCRdb re-called the immunoSEQ multiplex PCR reads with MiXCR, one entry per CDR3 protein. The profile shows around 81,000 distinct CDR3 sequences, 94% of them singletons. The specimen sequenced was CD8+ T cells from PBMCs. These receptors all come from a human donor with Susac syndrome.

This chain links TRBV2 with TRBJ2-5; D is unresolved. Germline V gene sequence: CDR1 SNHLY, CDR2 FYNNEI. Trimming removed 3 bases at V and 2 bases at J, with 7 bases between. This CDR3 is 13 amino acids long. The CDR3 here is CASSDRAQETQYF. CDR3 nucleotides: TGTGCCAGCAGTGATAGGGCGCAAGAGACCCAGTACTTC.

This chain uses TRBV27 with TRBJ1-5, with D tentatively TRBD1 (6 bases). From germline, CDR1 is MNHEY and CDR2 SMNVEV (reference sequence). The CDR3 runs 14 residues. V was clipped by 1 base and J by 10 bases, with 14 bases between them. CDR3 protein: CASSLFVQGQPQHF. CDR3 nucleotide sequence: TGTGCCAGCAGTTTATTCGTGCAGGGGCAACCCCAGCATTTT.

V and J are TRBV7-8 and TRBJ2-1; maybe TRBD1 (5 bases). Trimming took off 8 bases at V and 4 bases at J, with 6 bases between the two ends. This CDR3 region has 11 residues. Germline CDR1 is SGHVS and CDR2 is FQNEAQ. For the CDR3, the DNA is TGTGCCAGCCGACAGTACAATGAGCAGTTCTTC. Its protein is CASRQYNEQFF.

The chain carries TRBV29-1 and TRBJ2-7, with 7 positions matching TRBD2. The CDR3 extends over 14 amino acids. The germline CDR1 and CDR2 sequences are SQVTM and ANQGSEA. After removal of 7 bases from V and 5 bases from J, the junction contained 14 bases not matched to a gene. CDR3 coding DNA: TGCAGCGCCTATGGGACTAAGTCGGCCAACGAGCAGTACTTC. Amino acids: CSAYGTKSANEQYF.

The V call is TRBV24-1, the J call TRBJ2-1; no clear D. Per the germline V gene, CDR1 is KGHDR and CDR2 is SFDVKD. The CDR3 is made up of 13 amino acids. V lost 3 bases and J lost 8, with 10 bases in between. The CDR3 bases are TGTGCCACCAGTGATCTGTTGGGCGATGAGCAGTTCTTC. Translating gives CATSDLLGDEQFF.

This clonotype was counted a single time. The chain carries TRBV5-6 and TRBJ2-1, with 9 nucleotides matching TRBD1. With 4 bases clipped from V and 9 bases from J, the junction kept 11 bases outside the gene matches. Germline loops: CDR1 SGHDT, CDR2 YYEEEE. This CDR3 has 15 residues. The CDR3 loop reads CASSANGQGPVEQFF. CDR3 sequence (DNA): TGTGCCAGCAGCGCAAACGGACAGGGGCCGGTTGAGCAGTTCTTC. Combining the CDR3 with reference TRBV5-6 and TRBJ2-1 gives the whole variable domain DAGVTQSPTHLIKTRGQQVTLRCSPKSGHDTVSWYQQALGQGPQFIFQYYEEEERQRGNFPDRFSGHQFPNYSSELNVNALLLGDSALYLCASSANGQGPVEQFFGPGTRLTVL.

The J gene is TRBJ2-1, the V gene TRBV7-9; no definite D call. Trimming pared 5 bases from V and 5 bases from J, leaving 16 bases between. There are 15 residues in the CDR3. CDR1 SEHNR and CDR2 FQNEAQ come from the germline V gene (reference sequence). CDR3 residues: CASSPVTSRDNEQFF. The CDR3, as DNA: TGTGCCAGCAGCCCAGTAACCTCACGGGACAATGAGCAGTTCTTC.

The chain employs TRBV29-1 and TRBJ2-5; maybe TRBD1 (5 bases). V lost 4 bases, J lost 1 base, and 13 bases lay in between. The germline CDR1 and CDR2 sequences are SQVTM and ANQGSEA. The CDR3 length is 14 residues. The CDR3 nucleotides are TGCAGCGTTGGGGGCAGGGATTTCCAAGAGACCCAGTACTTC. Translation: CSVGGRDFQETQYF.

This clonotype appeared once. This rearrangement joins TRBV18 to TRBJ1-4, with TRBD1 matching 7 bases. The CDR3 totals 17 residues. The germline V gene has CDR1 KGHSH and CDR2 LQKENI. V dropped 0 bases and J dropped 3; count of bases not matched to a gene: 7. The CDR3 loop reads CASSPPKGAKSNEKLFF. The CDR3 nucleotides are TGTGCCAGCTCACCACCGAAGGGGGCGAAGTCTAATGAAAAACTGTTTTTT.

This chain uses TRBV12-3 or TRBV12-4 with TRBJ2-5; D gene ambiguous. CDR3 length: 15 amino acids. V shed 3 bases and J shed 5 bases, with 16 bases lying between them. The CDR3 DNA is TGTGCCAGCAGTTTTGAGGCCAGAATGGCGGAGACCCAGTACTTC. Residues: CASSFEARMAETQYF.

This clonotype showed up just once. The chain carries TRBV5-5 and TRBJ2-2; D is unresolved. Germline CDR1 is SGHKS and CDR2 is YYEKEE (reference sequence). Trimming left V 2 bases short and J 5 bases short, with 10 bases between. CDR3 length equals 14 residues. The DNA of the CDR3 is TGTGCCAGCAGCTTAAGGGAAAGGACCGGGGAGCTGTTTTTT. Its protein product is CASSLRERTGELFF.

The chain uses TRBV28 and TRBJ2-5; no clear D gene. This CDR3 has 12 amino acids. Germline CDR1 reads MDHEN; CDR2 reads SYDVKM. Trimming removed 1 base at V and 4 bases at J, with 4 bases between. The CDR3 nucleotides are TGTGCCAGCAGTTTATCTGTAGAGACCCAGTACTTC. Translating gives CASSLSVETQYF. Looking up the rest from reference TRBV28 and TRBJ2-5 gives the full variable domain: DVKVTQSSRYLVKRTGEKVFLECVQDMDHENMFWYRQDPGLGLRLIYFSYDVKMKEKGDIPEGYSVSREKKERFSLILESASTNQTSMYLCASSLSVETQYFGPGTRLLVL.

The V gene is TRBV7-2, the J gene TRBJ2-3; TRBD2 matches at 10 bases. The germline V gene encodes CDR1 SGHTA and CDR2 FQGNSA. V gave up 5 bases and J gave up 5 bases; unmatched junction bases: 7. The length of the CDR3 is 15 residues. The CDR3, as DNA: TGTGCCAGCAGCCCGACTAGCGGGCCGGGAGATACGCAGTATTTT. Amino acids: CASSPTSGPGDTQYF.

The V gene is TRBV28, the J gene TRBJ2-2; D unresolved. This CDR3 has 15 residues. Trimming removed 2 bases from V and 3 bases from J, with 10 bases in between. Germline V gene lookup returns CDR1 MDHEN and CDR2 SYDVKM. The chain's CDR3 is CASSLGFSYTGELFF. The CDR3 nucleotides read TGTGCCAGCAGTTTAGGTTTCAGTTACACCGGGGAGCTGTTTTTT.

This chain links TRBV20-1 with TRBJ1-5; TRBD1 is a possible D gene (5 bases). CDR3 length equals 14 residues. Trimming took off 1 base at V and 15 bases at J, with 22 bases between the two ends. CDR1 DFQATT and CDR2 SNEGSKA come from the germline V gene (reference sequence). CDR3: CSARAAQHEEGLHF. The CDR3 DNA reads TGCAGTGCTAGAGCCGCTCAACACGAAGAGGGACTGCATTTT.

This sequence joins TRBV20-1 and TRBJ2-4, with 9 bases that match TRBD2. CDR1 and CDR2 from the germline V gene are DFQATT and SNEGSKA (reference sequence). Unmatched junction bases numbered 12, after V lost 0 bases and J lost 9 bases. This CDR3 has 16 residues. The DNA for the CDR3 is TGCAGTGCTAGAGATTCGGCGGCGGGGGGGCCGGGCATTCAGTACTTC. Amino acids: CSARDSAAGGPGIQYF.

The gene calls are TRBV2 and TRBJ2-3; tentative D call: TRBD1 (5 bases). The germline CDR1 and CDR2 sequences are SNHLY and FYNNEI. There are 14 residues in the CDR3. Deletions cut 3 bases from V and 4 bases from J, with 11 bases between. CDR3 nucleotides: TGTGCCAGCAGTGATGGGCAGGGTCCAGATACGCAGTATTTT. Translating it yields CASSDGQGPDTQYF.

The rearrangement joins TRBV24-1 to TRBJ2-1; 9 bases are a match to TRBD2. With V trimmed by 5 bases and J by 0 bases, 7 bases remained unmatched. The germline V gene encodes CDR1 KGHDR and CDR2 SFDVKD. CDR3 length equals 17 residues. DNA for the CDR3: TGTGCCACCAGTGTGCCTAGCGGGGTAAGCTCCTACAATGAGCAGTTCTTC. As protein: CATSVPSGVSSYNEQFF.

The chain has TRBV13 and TRBJ2-3; no clear D. The CDR3 has 12 amino acids. V lost 4 bases and J lost 4, with 6 bases in between. Germline V gene sequence: CDR1 PRHDT, CDR2 FYEKMQ (reference sequence). The CDR3, as DNA: TGTGCCAGCAGCTCGTCCGCAGATACGCAGTATTTT. It specifies CASSSSADTQYF.

This chain connects TRBV28 to TRBJ2-3; 7 bases are shared with TRBD1. This CDR3 region has 18 residues. Germline CDR1 MDHEN, CDR2 SYDVKM. With V trimmed by 6 bases and J by 2 bases, 17 bases remained unmatched. Here the CDR3 DNA reads TGTGCCAGCAGGACAGGGACAGAACAATTAAGATACACAGATACGCAGTATTTT. It codes for CASRTGTEQLRYTDTQYF.

The V and J genes are TRBV7-7 and TRBJ2-4, with 8 bases that match TRBD1. Germline assignment: CDR1 SSHAT and CDR2 FNYEAQ (reference sequence). The CDR3 sequence is 13 residues long. J gave up 5 bases and V 9 bases, and 6 bases lay outside the gene matches. Written as DNA, the CDR3 is TGTGCCAGTACCAGGGGGCTTGAAAACATTCAGTACTTC. Protein product: CASTRGLENIQYF.

J is TRBJ2-1 and V is TRBV11-3, with D unresolved. Germline CDR1 is SGHNT and CDR2 is YENEEA. CDR3 length equals 15 residues. Trimming removed 5 bases from V and 0 bases from J, with 11 bases in between. The CDR3 coding sequence is TGTGCCAGCAGCCCCTCGGCTAGCTCCTACAATGAGCAGTTCTTC. As protein: CASSPSASSYNEQFF.